Listed below are T cell receptor beta chains from one sample, sequenced in a study of cytomegalovirus exposure and HLA in healthy donors. The assay was immunoSEQ multiplex PCR, and TCRdb's table has in-frame clones only and misses some. The sample lists tens of thousands of clones, around 78% occurring once. The sample comprised PBMCs. The receptors were gathered from a woman in her thirties or forties in good health and CMV-seropositive. Both conserved end residues are part of each CDR3. The D gene is left open where the match is weak. Clone size is stated in some rows and not others, as once, few, many or a class when expanded.

d_gene: TRBD2; v_gene: TRBV2; j_gene: TRBJ2-7; abundance: NA; CDR3nt: TGTGCCAGCAAAGATGGGGGGAGGGCGTCAGAGCAGTACTTC; CDR3aa: CASKDGGRASEQYF
d_gene: NA; v_gene: TRBV7-6; j_gene: TRBJ2-3; abundance: NA; CDR3nt: TGTGCCAGCAGCCCTGCTCTCCGGGATATAGATACGCAGTATTTT; CDR3aa: CASSPALRDIDTQYF
d_gene: TRBD1; v_gene: TRBV7-9; j_gene: TRBJ1-1; abundance: NA; CDR3nt: TGTTCCAGCAGCCGCGTGGCAGGGGGAGCTTTCTTT; CDR3aa: CSSSRVAGGAFF
d_gene: TRBD2; v_gene: TRBV11-3; j_gene: TRBJ2-1; abundance: NA; CDR3nt: TGTGCCAGCAGCACGGGACTAGCGGGAGTCGACAATGAGCAGTTCTTC; CDR3aa: CASSTGLAGVDNEQFF
d_gene: NA; v_gene: TRBV30; j_gene: TRBJ1-5; abundance: NA; CDR3nt: TGTGCCTGGAGTCCGGACAGTAATCAGCCCCAGCATTTT; CDR3aa: CAWSPDSNQPQHF
d_gene: TRBD2; v_gene: TRBV7-2; j_gene: TRBJ2-3; abundance: NA; CDR3nt: TGTGCCAGCAGCTCAACTAGCGTTACAGATACGCAGTATTTT; CDR3aa: CASSSTSVTDTQYF
d_gene: TRBD2; v_gene: TRBV28; j_gene: TRBJ2-7; abundance: NA; CDR3nt: TGTGCCAGCAGTCCGGGGGGACCTAACTACGAGCAGTACTTC; CDR3aa: CASSPGGPNYEQYF
d_gene: NA; v_gene: TRBV28; j_gene: TRBJ2-7; abundance: NA; CDR3nt: TGTGCCAGCACCAGTGGCGACAGGTTATACGAGCAGTACTTC; CDR3aa: CASTSGDRLYEQYF
d_gene: NA; v_gene: TRBV30; j_gene: TRBJ1-4; abundance: few; CDR3nt: TGTGCCTGGATGCGGTTCACGGGACATAATGAAAAACTGTTTTTT; CDR3aa: CAWMRFTGHNEKLFF
d_gene: NA; v_gene: TRBV7-2; j_gene: TRBJ1-4; abundance: NA; CDR3nt: TGTGCCAGCAGCCGTGACGCCTGGGGCAGCACCGGAACTAATGAAAAACTGTTTTTT; CDR3aa: CASSRDAWGSTGTNEKLFF
d_gene: TRBD1; v_gene: TRBV6-4; j_gene: TRBJ2-1; abundance: once; CDR3nt: TGTGCCAGCAGTGACTCAGGGACAGGGGGCACTGAGCAGTTCTTC; CDR3aa: CASSDSGTGGTEQFF
d_gene: TRBD1; v_gene: TRBV14; j_gene: TRBJ2-7; abundance: NA; CDR3nt: TGTGCCAGCAGTTACACCGGGACAGTCACCTACGAGCAGTACTTC; CDR3aa: CASSYTGTVTYEQYF
d_gene: NA; v_gene: TRBV5-1; j_gene: TRBJ2-5; abundance: NA; CDR3nt: TGCGCCAGCAGCTTGGGCCAGGTTAGGCAAGAGACCCAGTACTTC; CDR3aa: CASSLGQVRQETQYF
d_gene: NA; v_gene: TRBV5-1; j_gene: TRBJ2-3; abundance: medium-sized; CDR3nt: TGCGCCAGCAGCTTGGGGACACCGGACACAGATACGCAGTATTTT; CDR3aa: CASSLGTPDTDTQYF
d_gene: TRBD1; v_gene: TRBV30; j_gene: TRBJ1-1; abundance: NA; CDR3nt: TGTGCCTGGACAGGGGGAAACACTGAAGCTTTCTTT; CDR3aa: CAWTGGNTEAFF
d_gene: TRBD1; v_gene: TRBV5-6; j_gene: TRBJ2-7; abundance: NA; CDR3nt: TGTGCCAGCAGCTCCCTATCGGACAGGCGACACTATTACTACGAGCAGTACTTC; CDR3aa: CASSSLSDRRHYYYEQYF
d_gene: NA; v_gene: TRBV7-8; j_gene: TRBJ2-3; abundance: NA; CDR3nt: TGTGCCAGCAGCACGCAGGGATGGGGGGTCACAGATACGCAGTATTTT; CDR3aa: CASSTQGWGVTDTQYF
d_gene: TRBD1; v_gene: TRBV7-2; j_gene: TRBJ1-2; abundance: NA; CDR3nt: TGTGCCAGCAGTTATCAGGGGGCGTATGGCTACACCTTC; CDR3aa: CASSYQGAYGYTF
d_gene: TRBD1; v_gene: TRBV28; j_gene: TRBJ2-7; abundance: NA; CDR3nt: TGTGCCAGCAACCCACTTAGGACAGGGGTCCACGAGCAGTACTTC; CDR3aa: CASNPLRTGVHEQYF
d_gene: TRBD2; v_gene: TRBV11-2; j_gene: TRBJ2-3; abundance: NA; CDR3nt: TGTGCCAGCAAACTAGCGGGAGCAGATACGCAGTATTTT; CDR3aa: CASKLAGADTQYF
d_gene: TRBD2; v_gene: TRBV19; j_gene: TRBJ2-7; abundance: NA; CDR3nt: TGTGCCAGTAGTATGATGCCAGCGGGAGCCTACGAGCAGTACTTC; CDR3aa: CASSMMPAGAYEQYF
d_gene: NA; v_gene: TRBV6-6; j_gene: TRBJ1-5; abundance: NA; CDR3nt: TGTGCCAGCAGTTACCCGAATACGGATCAGCCCCAGCATTTT; CDR3aa: CASSYPNTDQPQHF
d_gene: TRBD1; v_gene: TRBV7-9; j_gene: TRBJ2-6; abundance: few; CDR3nt: TGTGCCAGCAGTCGGGACAGGTCCCTCGCTGGGGCCAACGTCCTGACTTTC; CDR3aa: CASSRDRSLAGANVLTF
d_gene: TRBD2; v_gene: TRBV27; j_gene: TRBJ2-1; abundance: NA; CDR3nt: TGTGCCAGCAGTTTTTCACTAGCGGGAGGGGGGCAGTTCTTC; CDR3aa: CASSFSLAGGGQFF
d_gene: TRBD1; v_gene: TRBV28; j_gene: TRBJ1-6; abundance: NA; CDR3nt: TGTGCCAGCAGTCCAAAGACAGGGGAAAGTTCACCCCTCCACTTT; CDR3aa: CASSPKTGESSPLHF
d_gene: NA; v_gene: TRBV27; j_gene: TRBJ2-2; abundance: once; CDR3nt: TGTGCCAGCAGTTTGTGGTCACGCGCGAACACCGGGGAGCTGTTTTTT; CDR3aa: CASSLWSRANTGELFF
d_gene: NA; v_gene: TRBV7-2; j_gene: TRBJ2-7; abundance: NA; CDR3nt: TGTGCCAGCAGCTTTAACTCAGTAGCGACCTACGAGCAGTACTTC; CDR3aa: CASSFNSVATYEQYF
d_gene: NA; v_gene: TRBV30; j_gene: TRBJ2-7; abundance: NA; CDR3nt: TGTGCCTGGAGTGTAGACGGCGCGGGCTCCTACGAGCAGTACTTC; CDR3aa: CAWSVDGAGSYEQYF
d_gene: NA; v_gene: TRBV5-1; j_gene: TRBJ2-2; abundance: NA; CDR3nt: TGCGCCAGCAGCTCAAGAGGACAGAACACCGGGGAGCTGTTTTTT; CDR3aa: CASSSRGQNTGELFF
d_gene: TRBD2; v_gene: TRBV7-6; j_gene: TRBJ2-3; abundance: NA; CDR3nt: TGTGCCAGCAGCTTCTTAGCGGGAGGGTCCACAGATACGCAGTATTTT; CDR3aa: CASSFLAGGSTDTQYF
d_gene: NA; v_gene: TRBV5-1; j_gene: TRBJ2-2; abundance: NA; CDR3nt: TGCGCCAGCAGCCTACGGACAGACACCGGGGAGCTGTTTTTT; CDR3aa: CASSLRTDTGELFF
d_gene: TRBD1; v_gene: TRBV7-3; j_gene: TRBJ2-7; abundance: NA; CDR3nt: TGTGCCAGCAGGTCCCCGGGACAGGGACCATTCTACGAGCAGTACTTC; CDR3aa: CASRSPGQGPFYEQYF
d_gene: TRBD2; v_gene: TRBV28; j_gene: TRBJ2-1; abundance: NA; CDR3nt: TGTGCCAGCATTCCTTGGACTAGCGCGGGAAGGGTCAATGAGCAGTTCTTC; CDR3aa: CASIPWTSAGRVNEQFF
d_gene: NA; v_gene: TRBV6-4; j_gene: TRBJ1-1; abundance: NA; CDR3nt: TGTGCCAGCAGTGACCACCATAGGAACACTGAAGCTTTCTTT; CDR3aa: CASSDHHRNTEAFF
d_gene: TRBD1; v_gene: TRBV11-3; j_gene: TRBJ2-7; abundance: NA; CDR3nt: TGTGCCAGCAGCTTAGAAAACAGGGGGCTCTACGAGCAGTACTTC; CDR3aa: CASSLENRGLYEQYF
d_gene: NA; v_gene: TRBV19; j_gene: TRBJ2-6; abundance: NA; CDR3nt: TGTGCCAGTAGTATAGCAGGGACTGGGGCCAACGTCCTGACTTTC; CDR3aa: CASSIAGTGANVLTF
d_gene: NA; v_gene: TRBV28; j_gene: TRBJ1-1; abundance: NA; CDR3nt: TGTGCCAATCAGGAGGGGTTGAACACTGAAGCTTTCTTT; CDR3aa: CANQEGLNTEAFF
d_gene: TRBD1; v_gene: TRBV6-4; j_gene: TRBJ2-7; abundance: NA; CDR3nt: TGTGCCAGCAGTGACCCCGGACAGGCCTCCTACGAGCAGTACTTC; CDR3aa: CASSDPGQASYEQYF
d_gene: TRBD1; v_gene: TRBV7-2; j_gene: TRBJ2-2; abundance: NA; CDR3nt: TGTGCCAGCAGCTCCCGGGACAGGGGGCCCGGGGAGCTGTTTTTT; CDR3aa: CASSSRDRGPGELFF
d_gene: TRBD1; v_gene: TRBV28; j_gene: TRBJ1-5; abundance: once; CDR3nt: TGTGCCAGCAGTGCGGGACAGGTCGGGCAGCCCCAGCATTTT; CDR3aa: CASSAGQVGQPQHF
d_gene: NA; v_gene: TRBV7-9; j_gene: TRBJ2-1; abundance: NA; CDR3nt: TGTGCCAGCACCCCGGGTGCTTTTAGCTCCTACAATGAGCAGTTCTTC; CDR3aa: CASTPGAFSSYNEQFF
d_gene: NA; v_gene: TRBV4-1; j_gene: TRBJ1-3; abundance: NA; CDR3nt: TGCGCCAGCAGCCAAGTCGAGGGAGCCGGAAACACCATATATTTT; CDR3aa: CASSQVEGAGNTIYF
d_gene: TRBD1; v_gene: TRBV5-1; j_gene: TRBJ2-2; abundance: NA; CDR3nt: TGCGCCAGCAGCTTGAAACAGGGGACCGGGGAGCTGTTTTTT; CDR3aa: CASSLKQGTGELFF
d_gene: NA; v_gene: TRBV7-8; j_gene: TRBJ1-1; abundance: few; CDR3nt: TGTGCCAGCAGCTTAGCTCGGGGTGGGCCCATTGAAGCTTTCTTT; CDR3aa: CASSLARGGPIEAFF
d_gene: NA; v_gene: TRBV5-6; j_gene: TRBJ1-5; abundance: NA; CDR3nt: TGTGCTAGCAGCCGCCGGGAATGGGGTGGTCAGCCCCAGCATTTT; CDR3aa: CASSRREWGGQPQHF
d_gene: TRBD1; v_gene: TRBV6-4; j_gene: TRBJ2-1; abundance: NA; CDR3nt: TGTGCCAGCAGTGACGGGGACAGCAATGAGCAGTTCTTC; CDR3aa: CASSDGDSNEQFF
d_gene: TRBD2; v_gene: TRBV5-6; j_gene: TRBJ2-1; abundance: few; CDR3nt: TGTGCCAGCAGCTTGGGACTAGCGGCTAACAATGAGCAGTTCTTC; CDR3aa: CASSLGLAANNEQFF
d_gene: NA; v_gene: TRBV27; j_gene: TRBJ1-1; abundance: NA; CDR3nt: TGTGCCAGCAGTTTAAGTACAGGGAACACTGAAGCTTTCTTT; CDR3aa: CASSLSTGNTEAFF
d_gene: TRBD1; v_gene: TRBV19; j_gene: TRBJ1-5; abundance: NA; CDR3nt: TGTGCCAGTAGTATGGGCAGGGGGCGCAATCAGCCCCAGCATTTT; CDR3aa: CASSMGRGRNQPQHF
d_gene: NA; v_gene: TRBV7-6; j_gene: TRBJ2-3; abundance: NA; CDR3nt: TGTGCCATTTTAGGGCGGACAGCAGATACGCAGTATTTT; CDR3aa: CAILGRTADTQYF
d_gene: NA; v_gene: TRBV6-6; j_gene: TRBJ2-3; abundance: NA; CDR3nt: TGTGCCAGCAGTTCCCTCAGCACAGATACGCAGTATTTT; CDR3aa: CASSSLSTDTQYF
d_gene: TRBD2; v_gene: TRBV5-6; j_gene: TRBJ2-5; abundance: NA; CDR3nt: TGTGCCAGCAGCGAGGTAGCGGGAGGCGGGTACCAAGAGACCCAGTACTTC; CDR3aa: CASSEVAGGGYQETQYF
d_gene: NA; v_gene: TRBV1; j_gene: TRBJ1-1; abundance: once; CDR3nt: TGCACCAGCAGCCAAGATCCCTCCCGAGGACGGGGCACTGAAGCTTTCTTT; CDR3aa: CTSSQDPSRGRGTEAFF
d_gene: TRBD1; v_gene: TRBV15; j_gene: TRBJ1-1; abundance: NA; CDR3nt: TGTGCCACCCAAGGACAGGCCGCATTTTTGAACACTGAAGCTTTCTTT; CDR3aa: CATQGQAAFLNTEAFF